This T cell receptor (beta chain) was recovered during a study of blood T cell repertoires in COVID-19. At the level of the study: Donors in the United States, Italy and Spain gave samples during acute or convalescent COVID-19. Sample material is recorded as cDNA or gDNA derived from T cells, B-cell-depleted T cells, or PBMCs.

Per the original methods: Scientists estimated how many nucleated cells there were by amplifying reference gene primers. Measured with immunoSEQ multiplex PCR; TCRdb has only the in-frame clones, and not every one. The V and J calls and clone size are taken from that table; D and trimming were inferred from the DNA. The repertoire consists of about 50,000 clones, with 90% occurring once and the leading ten covering about 3.4%. The CDR3 spans 14 residues. Germline CDR1 MNHNY, CDR2 SVGAGI (reference sequence). Trimming shortened V by 11 bases and J by 2 bases, and 17 bases separated the two germline ends.

The sequenced sample consisted of peripheral blood. This TCR came from a human donor in a cohort sampled during active COVID-19. V is TRBV6-6 and J is TRBJ2-3, with a tentative D call TRBD2 (6 bases). CDR3 bases: TGTGCCCCCCAGGGATCTAGCGCCACAGATACGCAGTATTTT. It yields the protein CAPQGSSATDTQYF.